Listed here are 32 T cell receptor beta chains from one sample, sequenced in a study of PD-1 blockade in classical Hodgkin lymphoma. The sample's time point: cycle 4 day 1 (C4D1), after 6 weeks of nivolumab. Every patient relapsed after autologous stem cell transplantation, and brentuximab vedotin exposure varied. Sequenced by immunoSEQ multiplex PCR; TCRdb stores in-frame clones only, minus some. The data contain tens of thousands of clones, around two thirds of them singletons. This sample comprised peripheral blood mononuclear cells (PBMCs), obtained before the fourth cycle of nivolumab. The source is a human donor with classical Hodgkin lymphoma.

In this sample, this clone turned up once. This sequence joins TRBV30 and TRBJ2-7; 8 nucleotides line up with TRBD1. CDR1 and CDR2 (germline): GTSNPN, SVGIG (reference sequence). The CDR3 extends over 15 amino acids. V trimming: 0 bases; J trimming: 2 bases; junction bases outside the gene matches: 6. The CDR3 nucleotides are TGTGCCTGGAGTGTACTGGACAGGGCCGCCTACGAGCAGTACTTC. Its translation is CAWSVLDRAAYEQYF.

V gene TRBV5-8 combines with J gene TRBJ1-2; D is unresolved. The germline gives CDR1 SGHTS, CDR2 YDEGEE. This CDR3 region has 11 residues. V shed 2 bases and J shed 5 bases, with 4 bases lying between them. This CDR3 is CASSFQYGYTF. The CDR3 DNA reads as TGTGCCAGCAGCTTCCAATATGGCTACACCTTC.

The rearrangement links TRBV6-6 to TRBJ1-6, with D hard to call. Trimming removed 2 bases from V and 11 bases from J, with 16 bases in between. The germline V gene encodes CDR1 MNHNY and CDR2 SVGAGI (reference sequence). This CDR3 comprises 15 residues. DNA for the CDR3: TGTGCCAGCAGTTACGTAGGGATTGGAACAGCACCCCTCCACTTT. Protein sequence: CASSYVGIGTAPLHF.

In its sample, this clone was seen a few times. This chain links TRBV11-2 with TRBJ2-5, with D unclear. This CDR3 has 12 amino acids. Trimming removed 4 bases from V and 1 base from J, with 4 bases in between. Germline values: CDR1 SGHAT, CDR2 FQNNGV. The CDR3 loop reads CASSWAQETQYF. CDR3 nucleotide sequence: TGTGCCAGCAGCTGGGCCCAAGAGACCCAGTACTTC.

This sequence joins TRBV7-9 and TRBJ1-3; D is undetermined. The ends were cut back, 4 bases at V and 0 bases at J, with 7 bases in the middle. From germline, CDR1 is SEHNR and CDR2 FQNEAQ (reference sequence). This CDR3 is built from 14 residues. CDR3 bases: TGTGCCAGCAGCTACGGGAGCTCTGGAAACACCATATATTTT. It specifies CASSYGSSGNTIYF.

CDR3 region: CAITDLVASGELFF. The DNA of the CDR3 is TGTGCCATCACCGACCTAGTAGCCAGCGGGGAGCTGTTTTTT. V and J are TRBV10-3 and TRBJ2-2, with D unresolved. The ends were cut back, 7 bases at V and 7 bases at J, with 16 bases in the middle. The CDR3 is made up of 14 amino acids. The germline V gene encodes CDR1 ENHRY and CDR2 SYGVKD.

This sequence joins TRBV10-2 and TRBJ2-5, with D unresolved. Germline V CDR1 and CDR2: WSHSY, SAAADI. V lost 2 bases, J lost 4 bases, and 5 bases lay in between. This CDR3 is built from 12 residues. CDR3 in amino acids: CASSEDGETQYF. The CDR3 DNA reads TGCGCCAGCAGTGAGGATGGAGAGACCCAGTACTTC.

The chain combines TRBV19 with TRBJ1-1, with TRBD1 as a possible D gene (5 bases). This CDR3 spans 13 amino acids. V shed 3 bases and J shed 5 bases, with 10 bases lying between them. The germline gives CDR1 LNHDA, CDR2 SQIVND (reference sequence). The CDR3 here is CASSMGPGTEAFF. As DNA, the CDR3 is TGTGCCAGTAGTATGGGGCCGGGGACTGAAGCTTTCTTT.

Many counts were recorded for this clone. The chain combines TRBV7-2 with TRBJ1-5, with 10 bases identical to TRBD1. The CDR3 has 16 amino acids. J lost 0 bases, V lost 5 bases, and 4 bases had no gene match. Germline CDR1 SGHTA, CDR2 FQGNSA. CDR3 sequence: CASSLTGGHSNQPQHF. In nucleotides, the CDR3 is TGTGCCAGCAGCCTGACAGGGGGCCATAGCAATCAGCCCCAGCATTTT.

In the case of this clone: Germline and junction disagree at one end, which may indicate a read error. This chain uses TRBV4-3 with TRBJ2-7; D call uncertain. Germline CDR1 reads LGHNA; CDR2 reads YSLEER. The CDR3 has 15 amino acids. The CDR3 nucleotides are TGCGCCAGCAGCCAAGACATTGAAAACCCCTACGAGCAGTGCTTC. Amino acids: CASSQDIENPYEQCF.

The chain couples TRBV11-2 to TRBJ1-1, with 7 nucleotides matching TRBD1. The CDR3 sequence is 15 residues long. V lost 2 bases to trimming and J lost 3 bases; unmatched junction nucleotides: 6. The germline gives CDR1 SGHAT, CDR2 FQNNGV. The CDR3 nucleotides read TGTGCCAGCAGCTTAATGGACACAGGGGACACTGAAGCTTTCTTT. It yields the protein CASSLMDTGDTEAFF.

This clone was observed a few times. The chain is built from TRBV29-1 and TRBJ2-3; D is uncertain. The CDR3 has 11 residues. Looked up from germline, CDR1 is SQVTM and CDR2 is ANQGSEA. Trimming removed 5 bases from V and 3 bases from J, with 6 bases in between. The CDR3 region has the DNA TGCAGCGTTCGGCGGACAGATACGCAGTATTTT. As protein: CSVRRTDTQYF.

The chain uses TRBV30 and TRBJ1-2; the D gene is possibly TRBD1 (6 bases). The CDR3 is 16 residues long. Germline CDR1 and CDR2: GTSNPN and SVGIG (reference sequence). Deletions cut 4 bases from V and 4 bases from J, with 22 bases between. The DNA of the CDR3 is TGTGCCTGGATCCCCCCTTTCGGGCAGGGGAGCTATGGCTACACCTTC. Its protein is CAWIPPFGQGSYGYTF.

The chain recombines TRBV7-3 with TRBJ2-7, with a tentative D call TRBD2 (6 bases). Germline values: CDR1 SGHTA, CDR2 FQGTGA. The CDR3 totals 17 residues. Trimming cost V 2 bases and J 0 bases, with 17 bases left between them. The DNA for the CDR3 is TGTGCCAGCAGCTTACCCAATCGGGAGCAGCCCTCCTACGAGCAGTACTTC. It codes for CASSLPNREQPSYEQYF.

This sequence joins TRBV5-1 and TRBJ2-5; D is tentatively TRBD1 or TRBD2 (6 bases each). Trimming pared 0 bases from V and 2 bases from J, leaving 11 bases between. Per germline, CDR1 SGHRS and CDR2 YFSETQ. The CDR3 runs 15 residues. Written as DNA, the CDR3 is TGCGCCAGCAGCTTGGGCGGGACATCGCAAGAGACCCAGTACTTC. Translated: CASSLGGTSQETQYF.

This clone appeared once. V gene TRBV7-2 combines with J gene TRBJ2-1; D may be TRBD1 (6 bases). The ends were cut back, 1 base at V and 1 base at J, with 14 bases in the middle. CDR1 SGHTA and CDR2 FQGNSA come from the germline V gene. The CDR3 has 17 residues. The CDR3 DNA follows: TGTGCCAGCAGCTTAGTGTGGGGGCTCAAATCCTACAATGAGCAGTTCTTC. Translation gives CASSLVWGLKSYNEQFF.

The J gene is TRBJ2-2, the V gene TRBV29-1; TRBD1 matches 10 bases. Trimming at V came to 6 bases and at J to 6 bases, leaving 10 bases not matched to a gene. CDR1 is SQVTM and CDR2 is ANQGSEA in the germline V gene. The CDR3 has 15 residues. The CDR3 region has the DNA TGCAGCGTAGGGGGACAGGGGTTCGTGGCCGGGGAGCTGTTTTTT. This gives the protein CSVGGQGFVAGELFF.

CDR3 in DNA: TGTGCCAGCAGCTACAGGTACGAGCAGTACTTC. This translates into CASSYRYEQYF. The J gene is TRBJ2-7, the V gene TRBV5-6; D is possibly TRBD1 (5 bases). V dropped 3 bases and J dropped 4 bases, with 5 bases sitting between them. Germline loops: CDR1 SGHDT, CDR2 YYEEEE. This CDR3 has 11 residues.

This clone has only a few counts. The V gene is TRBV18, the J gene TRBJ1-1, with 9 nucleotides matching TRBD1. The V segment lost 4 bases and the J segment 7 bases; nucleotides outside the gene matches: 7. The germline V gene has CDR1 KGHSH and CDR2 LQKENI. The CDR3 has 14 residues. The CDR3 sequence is CASSRGTGSLEAFF. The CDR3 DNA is TGTGCCAGCTCACGGGGGACAGGGTCACTTGAAGCTTTCTTT. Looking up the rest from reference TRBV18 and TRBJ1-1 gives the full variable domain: NAGVMQNPRHLVRRRGQEARLRCSPMKGHSHVYWYRQLPEEGLKFMVYLQKENIIDESGMPKERFSAEFPKEGPSILRIQQVVRGDSAAYFCASSRGTGSLEAFFGQGTRLTVV.

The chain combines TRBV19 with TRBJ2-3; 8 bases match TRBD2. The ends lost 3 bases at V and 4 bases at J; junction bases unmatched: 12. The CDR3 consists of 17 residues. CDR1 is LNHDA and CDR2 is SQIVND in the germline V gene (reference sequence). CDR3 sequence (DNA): TGTGCCAGTAGTATGGGGCCCGGGGGGGGTAGGCCAGATACGCAGTATTTT. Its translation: CASSMGPGGGRPDTQYF.

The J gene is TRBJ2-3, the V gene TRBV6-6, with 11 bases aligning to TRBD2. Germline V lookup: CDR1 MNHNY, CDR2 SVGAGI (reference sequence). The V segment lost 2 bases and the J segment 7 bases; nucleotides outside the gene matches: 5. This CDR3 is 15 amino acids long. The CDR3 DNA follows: TGTGCCAGCAGTTACCTTGGGACTAGCGGTAATACGCAGTATTTT. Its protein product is CASSYLGTSGNTQYF.

The CDR3 bases are TGTGCCAGCAGTCCCTTTAGGGGTCCGGCCTACGAGCAGTACTTC. This codes for CASSPFRGPAYEQYF. The chain combines TRBV6-6 with TRBJ2-7; tentatively, D is TRBD1 (5 bases). Germline-derived CDR1 and CDR2 are MNHNY and SVGAGI (reference sequence). The V end was cut by 5 bases, the J end by 2 bases, with 16 bases between. The CDR3 loop spans 15 amino acids.

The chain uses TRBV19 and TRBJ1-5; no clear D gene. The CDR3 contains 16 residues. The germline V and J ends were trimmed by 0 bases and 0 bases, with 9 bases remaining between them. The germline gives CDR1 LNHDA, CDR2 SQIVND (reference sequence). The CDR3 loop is CASSIDSSSSNQPQHF. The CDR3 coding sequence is TGTGCCAGTAGTATAGACTCTTCAAGTAGCAATCAGCCCCAGCATTTT.

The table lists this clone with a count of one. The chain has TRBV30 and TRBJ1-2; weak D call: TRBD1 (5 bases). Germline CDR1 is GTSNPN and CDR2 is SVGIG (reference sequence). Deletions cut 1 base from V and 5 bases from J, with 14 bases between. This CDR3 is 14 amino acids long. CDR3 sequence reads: CAWSATAFSYGYTF. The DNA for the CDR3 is TGTGCCTGGAGTGCGACAGCTTTCTCTTATGGCTACACCTTC.

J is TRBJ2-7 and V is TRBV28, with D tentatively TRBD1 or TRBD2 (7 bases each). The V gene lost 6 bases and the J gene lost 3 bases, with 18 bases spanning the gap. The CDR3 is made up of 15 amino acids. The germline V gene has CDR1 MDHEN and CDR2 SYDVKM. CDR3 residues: CASRPGGLAVYEQYF. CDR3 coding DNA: TGTGCCAGCAGGCCAGGGGGGCTAGCGGTCTACGAGCAGTACTTC.

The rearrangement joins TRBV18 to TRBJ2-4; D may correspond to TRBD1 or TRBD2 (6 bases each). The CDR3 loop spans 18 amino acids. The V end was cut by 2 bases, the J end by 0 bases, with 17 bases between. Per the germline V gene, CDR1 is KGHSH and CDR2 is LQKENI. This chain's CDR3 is CASSPEDPGALAKNIQYF. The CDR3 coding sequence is TGTGCCAGCTCACCAGAGGATCCGGGGGCACTAGCCAAAAACATTCAGTACTTC.

CDR3 sequence reads: CASSSIATVYYEQYF. CDR3 bases: TGTGCCAGCAGCTCGATAGCAACAGTATACTACGAGCAGTACTTC. The V and J genes are TRBV5-6 and TRBJ2-7; D not resolved. V was trimmed by 3 bases and J by 3 bases, leaving 16 bases between them. The CDR3 is 15 residues long. In germline, CDR1 is SGHDT, CDR2 YYEEEE. The whole variable domain, filled in from reference TRBV5-6 and TRBJ2-7, reads DAGVTQSPTHLIKTRGQQVTLRCSPKSGHDTVSWYQQALGQGPQFIFQYYEEEERQRGNFPDRFSGHQFPNYSSELNVNALLLGDSALYLCASSSIATVYYEQYFGPGTRLTVT.

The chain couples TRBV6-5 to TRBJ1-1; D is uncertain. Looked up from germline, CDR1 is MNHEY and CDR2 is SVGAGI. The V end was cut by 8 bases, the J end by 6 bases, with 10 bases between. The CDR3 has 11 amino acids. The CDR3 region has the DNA TGTGCCAGCTGTGGGGTGGCTGAAGCTTTCTTT. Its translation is CASCGVAEAFF.

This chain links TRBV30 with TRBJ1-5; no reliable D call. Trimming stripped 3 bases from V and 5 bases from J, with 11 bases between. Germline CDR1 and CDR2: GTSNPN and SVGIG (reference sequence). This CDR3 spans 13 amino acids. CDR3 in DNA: TGTGCCTGGAGCGAAACCTACGATCAGCCCCAGCATTTT. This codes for CAWSETYDQPQHF.

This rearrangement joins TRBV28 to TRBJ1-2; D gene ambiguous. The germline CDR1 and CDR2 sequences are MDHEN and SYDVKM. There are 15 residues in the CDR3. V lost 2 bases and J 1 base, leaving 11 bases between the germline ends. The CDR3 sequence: CASSLERQINYGYTF. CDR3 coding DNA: TGTGCCAGCAGTTTAGAGCGGCAGATTAACTATGGCTACACCTTC.

CDR3: CASSLLGKANQPQHF. As DNA, the CDR3 is TGTGCCAGCAGCTTACTAGGGAAAGCAAATCAGCCCCAGCATTTT. This chain connects TRBV11-3 to TRBJ1-5; D not certain. The CDR3 has 15 residues. V dropped 2 bases and J dropped 4 bases, with 12 bases sitting between them. Germline lookup yields CDR1 SGHNT and CDR2 YENEEA.

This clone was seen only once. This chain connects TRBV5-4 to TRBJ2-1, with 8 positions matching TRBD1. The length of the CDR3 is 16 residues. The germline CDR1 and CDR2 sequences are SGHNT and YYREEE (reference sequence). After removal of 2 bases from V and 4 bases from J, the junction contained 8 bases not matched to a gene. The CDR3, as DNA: TGTGCCAGCAGCTTTGATCCGGGACAGGTTTACAATGAGCAGTTCTTC. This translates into CASSFDPGQVYNEQFF.